The 16 T cell receptor beta chains below were found in one sample sequenced in a study of T cells after somatic rescue of genetic block. TCRdb keeps only in-frame clones here, not all; method: immunoSEQ multiplex PCR. The sample yields over 14,000 clones, 70% to 80% seen once. The material sequenced was peripheral blood mononuclear cells (PBMCs). Every receptor here comes from a boy aged 5-17 years.

The chain couples TRBV6-4 to TRBJ2-3; the match to TRBD1 covers 7 bases. With 5 bases clipped from V and 7 bases from J, the junction kept 9 bases outside the gene matches. The CDR3 contains 14 residues. CDR1 is MRHNA and CDR2 is SNTAGT in the germline V gene. The CDR3 sequence is CASSRQGSRNTQYF. The CDR3 bases are TGTGCCAGCAGTCGACAGGGTTCAAGGAATACGCAGTATTTT.

The gene calls are TRBV5-1 and TRBJ1-5, with a possible D match to TRBD1 (6 bases). Germline V gene sequence: CDR1 SGHRS, CDR2 YFSETQ. The CDR3 is 16 amino acids. Trimming took off 2 bases at V and 1 base at J, with 13 bases between the two ends. The CDR3 is CASSFWGGRSNQPQHF. CDR3 sequence (DNA): TGCGCCAGCAGCTTCTGGGGGGGGCGGAGCAATCAGCCCCAGCATTTT. The whole variable domain, filled in from reference TRBV5-1 and TRBJ1-5, reads KAGVTQTPRYLIKTRGQQVTLSCSPISGHRSVSWYQQTPGQGLQFLFEYFSETQRNKGNFPGRFSGRQFSNSRSEMNVSTLELGDSALYLCASSFWGGRSNQPQHFGDGTRLSIL.

The chain has TRBV27 and TRBJ2-5; 7 positions agree with TRBD1. The V gene's germline CDR1 is MNHEY and CDR2 SMNVEV (reference sequence). The CDR3 is 15 residues long. Trimming at V came to 4 bases and at J to 1 base, leaving 6 bases not matched to a gene. CDR3 loop: CASSSGQFFQETQYF. Written as DNA, the CDR3 is TGTGCCAGCAGTTCGGGACAGTTCTTCCAAGAGACCCAGTACTTC.

This chain connects TRBV19 to TRBJ1-2; D is perhaps TRBD1 (5 bases). Looked up from germline, CDR1 is LNHDA and CDR2 is SQIVND (reference sequence). CDR3 length equals 15 residues. V was pared by 5 bases and J by 0 bases, with 13 bases between. Written as DNA, the CDR3 is TGTGCCAGTAGTCTCCCCCGACAGTCTAACTATGGCTACACCTTC. Its translation: CASSLPRQSNYGYTF. The whole variable domain, remainder taken from reference TRBV19 and TRBJ1-2, is DGGITQSPKYLFRKEGQNVTLSCEQNLNHDAMYWYRQDPGQGLRLIYYSQIVNDFQKGDIAEGYSVSREKKESFPLTVTSAQKNPTAFYLCASSLPRQSNYGYTFGSGTRLTVV.

The chain uses TRBV28 and TRBJ2-7, with D possibly being TRBD1 (6 bases). With 6 bases removed from V and 1 base from J, the gap between germline ends came to 10 bases. This CDR3 region has 13 residues. Per the germline V gene, CDR1 is MDHEN and CDR2 is SYDVKM. The CDR3 DNA sequence: TGTGCCAGCAGCGGACAGTGGTCCTACGAGCAGTACTTC. Translated, it gives CASSGQWSYEQYF.

The chain links TRBV4-2 to TRBJ2-7; maybe TRBD1 (5 bases). Germline CDR1 is LGHNA and CDR2 is YNFKEQ. Trimming took off 0 bases at V and 3 bases at J, with 15 bases between the two ends. This CDR3 has 16 amino acids. The CDR3 sequence: CASSQDGDLRVYEQYF. DNA of the CDR3: TGTGCCAGCAGCCAAGACGGCGACCTCAGGGTCTACGAGCAGTACTTC.

This chain links TRBV7-3 with TRBJ2-2; the match to TRBD2 covers 8 bases. The J segment lost 4 bases and the V segment lost 5 bases, leaving 9 bases of the junction unmatched. Germline assignment: CDR1 SGHTA and CDR2 FQGTGA. The CDR3 covers 16 residues. DNA for the CDR3: TGTGCCAGCAGCCTTCAGGCGGGGGGTTTCACCGGGGAGCTGTTTTTT. As protein: CASSLQAGGFTGELFF.

The chain has TRBV19 and TRBJ2-1; 8 nucleotides agree with TRBD2. This CDR3 spans 15 amino acids. V gave up 3 bases and J gave up 7 bases; unmatched junction bases: 8. The germline V gene encodes CDR1 LNHDA and CDR2 SQIVND (reference sequence). CDR3 sequence: CASSIGSGVGNEQFF. As DNA, the CDR3 is TGTGCCAGTAGTATCGGTAGCGGGGTGGGTAATGAGCAGTTCTTC.

In the case of this clone: Lacking the conserved final phenylalanine or tryptophan, this CDR3 likely reflects a read error. The rearrangement uses TRBV6-6 and TRBJ2-7, with 11 bases fitting TRBD1. Looked up from germline, CDR1 is MNHNY and CDR2 is SVGAGI (reference sequence). This CDR3 is 16 amino acids long. V shed 2 bases and J 2 bases; nucleotides not matched to a gene: 5. As DNA, the CDR3 is TGTGCCAGCAGTTACCCCGGGACAGGGGGTCCCTACGAGCAGTACCTC. Translating gives CASSYPGTGGPYEQYL.

V usage is TRBV5-1 and J usage is TRBJ1-2; D is uncertain. The CDR3 runs 13 residues. CDR1 SGHRS and CDR2 YFSETQ come from the germline V gene. Trimming stripped 3 bases from V and 8 bases from J, with 14 bases between. Here the CDR3 DNA reads TGCGCCAGCAGCTCCCCCCCGATGGGAGGCTACACCTTC. Translating it yields CASSSPPMGGYTF.

The chain is built from TRBV5-1 and TRBJ2-7; the match to TRBD1 covers 11 bases. Unmatched junction bases numbered 9, after V lost 6 bases and J lost 1 base. CDR3 length equals 16 residues. Germline V gene sequence: CDR1 SGHRS, CDR2 YFSETQ. The CDR3 reads CASTHRTGGFSYEQYF. The CDR3, as DNA: TGCGCCAGCACACACCGGACAGGGGGCTTTTCCTACGAGCAGTACTTC.

The rearrangement uses TRBV7-3 and TRBJ1-1, with TRBD1 identical over 7 bases. CDR3 size: 16 residues. Trimming at V came to 5 bases and at J to 2 bases, leaving 11 bases not matched to a gene. Germline CDR1 and CDR2: SGHTA and FQGTGA. CDR3 coding DNA: TGTGCCAGCAGCCCCCCCGGACAGGTTGGAAACACTGAAGCTTTCTTT. Translation: CASSPPGQVGNTEAFF. Using reference TRBV7-3 and TRBJ1-1 for the parts outside the CDR3, the full variable domain is GAGVSQTPSNKVTEKGKYVELRCDPISGHTALYWYRQSLGQGPEFLIYFQGTGAADDSGLPNDRFFAVRPEGSVSTLKIQRTERGDSAVYLCASSPPGQVGNTEAFFGQGTRLTVV.

CDR3 sequence (DNA): TGTGCCAGCAGCTTGAAGATCATGAACACTGAAGCTTTCTTT. Translation: CASSLKIMNTEAFF. The chain has TRBV5-6 and TRBJ1-1; the D is unclear. Per the germline V gene, CDR1 is SGHDT and CDR2 is YYEEEE. This CDR3 spans 14 amino acids. V was trimmed by 1 base and J by 0 bases, leaving 7 bases between them. The full variable domain, with the rest looked up from reference TRBV5-6 and TRBJ1-1, is DAGVTQSPTHLIKTRGQQVTLRCSPKSGHDTVSWYQQALGQGPQFIFQYYEEEERQRGNFPDRFSGHQFPNYSSELNVNALLLGDSALYLCASSLKIMNTEAFFGQGTRLTVV.

This clone has only a few counts. In DNA form, the CDR3 reads TGTGCCAGCAGCTTAGGACTAGCGAGGGAGCAGTACTTC. Encoded protein: CASSLGLAREQYF. The J gene is TRBJ2-7, the V gene TRBV7-9, with 8 bases that match TRBD2. V shed 1 base, J shed 7 bases, and the junction held 3 bases outside the gene matches. CDR1 is SEHNR, CDR2 FQNEAQ, per germline (reference sequence). The CDR3 is 13 amino acids.

The chain links TRBV5-1 to TRBJ2-1, with 10 bases aligning to TRBD2. Germline V gives CDR1 SGHRS, CDR2 YFSETQ. This CDR3 is 14 amino acids long. V trimming: 7 bases; J trimming: 10 bases; junction bases outside the gene matches: 11. CDR3 DNA sequence: TGCGCCAGCCGACTTCCCCTAGCGGGAGACGAGCAGTTCTTC. Its translation: CASRLPLAGDEQFF.

In its sample, this clone ranks as medium-sized. The same CDR3 also results from other DNA sequences found in this sample. The chain uses TRBV5-1 and TRBJ2-3; 8 nucleotides agree with TRBD2. The CDR3 spans 17 residues. Germline loops: CDR1 SGHRS, CDR2 YFSETQ. V lost 0 bases and J lost 0; bases outside the gene matches: 6. The CDR3 region has the DNA TGCGCCAGCAGCTTGGGGGCTAGCGGGCAAAGCACAGATACGCAGTATTTT. Its protein product is CASSLGASGQSTDTQYF.